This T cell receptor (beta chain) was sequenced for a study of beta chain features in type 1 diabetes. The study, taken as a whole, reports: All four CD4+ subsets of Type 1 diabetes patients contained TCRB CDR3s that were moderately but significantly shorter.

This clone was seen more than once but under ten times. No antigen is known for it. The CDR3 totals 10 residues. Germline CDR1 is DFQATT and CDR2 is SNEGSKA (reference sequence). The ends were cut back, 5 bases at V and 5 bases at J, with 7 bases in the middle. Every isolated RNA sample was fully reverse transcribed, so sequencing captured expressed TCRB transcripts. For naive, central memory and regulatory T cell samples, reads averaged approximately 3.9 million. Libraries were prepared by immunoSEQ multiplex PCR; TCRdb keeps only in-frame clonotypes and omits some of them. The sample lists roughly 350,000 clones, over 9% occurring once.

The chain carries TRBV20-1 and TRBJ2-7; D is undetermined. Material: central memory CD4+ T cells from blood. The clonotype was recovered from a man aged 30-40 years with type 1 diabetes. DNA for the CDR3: TGCAGTGCTGTGGGGAACGAGCAGTACTTC. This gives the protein CSAVGNEQYF.